This T cell receptor (beta chain) came from a study of memory CD8 T cells in hepatitis C reinfection. About the research overall: Reinfection meant HCV RNA positivity after two negatives ≥60 days apart. Samples at peak reinfection came 3 to 8 weeks post-detection.

Time point described: peak reinfection, 3 to 8 weeks after reinfection detection. TCR sequencing was done directly ex vivo on sorted cells, without expansion in vitro. At all three reinfection time points, viable CD3+ CD8+ CD45RO- cells from a couple of donors served as controls. Sequencing was performed with immunoSEQ multiplex PCR; in TCRdb, only in-frame clones are kept and a portion is missing. Of tens of thousands of clones in the sample, roughly 88% were seen once. The sequence was obtained from a man aged 18 to 35 with hepatitis C virus infection. Sequenced: naive CD8+ T cells sorted from blood.

The CDR3 protein is CASSWGVSGFYGYTF. Here the CDR3 DNA reads TGTGCCAGCAGCTGGGGGGTCTCTGGGTTCTATGGCTACACCTTC. This chain connects TRBV11-2 to TRBJ1-2; D is possibly TRBD1 (5 bases). The germline CDR1 and CDR2 sequences are SGHAT and FQNNGV. This CDR3 is built from 15 residues. Trimming removed 4 bases at V and 4 bases at J, with 16 bases between.